This T cell receptor (beta chain) was identified in a study of a mutant IDH1 vaccine in newly diagnosed glioma. The wider study: At week 47 came visit V13, while visit V12 had come at week 35.

Indicated time point: week 47, end of study. The investigators gave 300 ug of mutant IDH1 20-mer peptide in each vaccine dose, together with topical imiquimod. In weeks 1, 3, 5, 7, 11, 15, 19 and 23, patients were vaccinated. Concerning this clone itself: Its antigen is still unknown.

Study-level results: The authors found pseudoprogression apparently unrelated to changes in top peripheral T cell clonotypes. Vaccination elicited immune responses in roughly 93% of patients.

V lost 1 base to trimming and J lost 4 bases; unmatched junction nucleotides: 7. The CDR3 consists of 15 residues. Per germline, CDR1 SGHDN and CDR2 FVKESK. This table comes from immunoSEQ multiplex PCR, and its TCRdb copy is limited to in-frame clones, with some not included. The repertoire consists of tens of thousands of clones, with around three quarters occurring once and the leading ten covering 5.3%. The material sequenced was PBMCs, taken from a glioma patient whose treatment included an IDH1 peptide vaccine. The receptor was derived from a man between 45 and 60 years old with glioma. This rearrangement joins TRBV14 to TRBJ2-7, with 7 bases identical to TRBD1. The CDR3 nucleotides read TGTGCCAGCAGCCAAGCATGGACAGGCGGTTACGAGCAGTACTTC. It encodes CASSQAWTGGYEQYF.